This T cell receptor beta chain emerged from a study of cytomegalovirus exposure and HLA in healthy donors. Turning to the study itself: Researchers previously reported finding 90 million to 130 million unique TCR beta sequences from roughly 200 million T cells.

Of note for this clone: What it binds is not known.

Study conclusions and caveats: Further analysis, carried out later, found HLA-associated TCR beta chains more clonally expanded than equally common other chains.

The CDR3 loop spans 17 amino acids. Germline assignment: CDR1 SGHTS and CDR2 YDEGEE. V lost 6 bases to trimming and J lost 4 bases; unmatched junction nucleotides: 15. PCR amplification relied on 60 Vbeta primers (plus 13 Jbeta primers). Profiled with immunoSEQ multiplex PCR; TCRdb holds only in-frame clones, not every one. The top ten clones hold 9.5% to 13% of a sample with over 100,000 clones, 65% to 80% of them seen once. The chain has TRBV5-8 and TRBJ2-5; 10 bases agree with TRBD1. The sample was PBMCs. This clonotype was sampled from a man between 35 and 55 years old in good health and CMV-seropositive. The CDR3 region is CASTYIRTGQGIETQYF. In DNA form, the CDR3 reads TGTGCCAGCACCTACATTAGAACGGGACAGGGGATAGAGACCCAGTACTTC.